The 20 T cell receptor beta chains below were found in one sample sequenced in a study of blood T cell repertoires in COVID-19. Only in-frame clones appear in the TCRdb table, and some are missing; sequencing was by immunoSEQ multiplex PCR. The sample lists 65,000 to 90,000 clones, 60% to 80% occurring once. The sequenced sample consisted of peripheral blood. These receptors came from a man aged 65-85 years with active or convalescent COVID-19.

The chain uses TRBV19 and TRBJ1-4; 7 bases match TRBD1. The germline gives CDR1 LNHDA, CDR2 SQIVND (reference sequence). The CDR3 is made up of 14 amino acids. V shed 1 base, J shed 5 bases, and the junction held 1 base outside the gene matches. As DNA, the CDR3 is TGTGCCAGTAGTATAGTACAGGGGAATGAAAAACTGTTTTTT. It yields the protein CASSIVQGNEKLFF.

For the CDR3, the DNA is TGTGCCAGCAATGTGGAGGTAACCCAGCCCCAGCATTTT. It encodes CASNVEVTQPQHF. The J gene is TRBJ1-5, the V gene TRBV6-5; D not resolved. The CDR3 length is 13 residues. V lost 7 bases and J lost 7, with 14 bases in between. The V gene's germline CDR1 is MNHEY and CDR2 SVGAGI.

The rearrangement joins TRBV5-1 to TRBJ1-3; a weak D match, TRBD1 (6 bases). Germline-derived CDR1 and CDR2 are SGHRS and YFSETQ. V lost 0 bases and J lost 1, with 11 bases in between. There are 16 residues in the CDR3. CDR3: CASSLAPTGSGNTIYF. The CDR3 DNA reads as TGCGCCAGCAGCTTGGCCCCGACAGGATCTGGAAACACCATATATTTT.

The rearrangement uses TRBV2 and TRBJ2-3; 10 bases agree with TRBD2. Trimming took 6 bases from V and 8 from J; bases not matched to a gene: 11. Germline V lookup: CDR1 SNHLY, CDR2 FYNNEI. The CDR3 spans 15 residues. The chain's CDR3 is CASRTTSGVVGTQYF. CDR3 nucleotide sequence: TGTGCCAGCAGGACCACTAGCGGGGTTGTGGGTACGCAGTATTTT.

This sequence joins TRBV7-2 and TRBJ2-3; D gene unclear. Between the trimmed V and J ends, which lost 4 bases and 1 base, there was a span of 12 bases. The CDR3 runs to 15 residues. The germline gives CDR1 SGHTA, CDR2 FQGNSA. The CDR3, as DNA: TGTGCCAGCAGCTCACGCTCCCGGGGCACAGATACGCAGTATTTT. It encodes CASSSRSRGTDTQYF.

The chain recombines TRBV29-1 with TRBJ2-7, with D possibly being TRBD2 (5 bases). Trimming cost V 4 bases and J 6 bases, with 13 bases left between them. Germline V gives CDR1 SQVTM, CDR2 ANQGSEA. The CDR3 is 12 residues long. The chain's CDR3 is CSVGAVWVEQYF. Written as DNA, the CDR3 is TGCAGCGTTGGAGCGGTCTGGGTCGAGCAGTACTTC.

The rearrangement links TRBV12-3 or TRBV12-4 to TRBJ1-2; possibly TRBD1 for D (5 bases). The V end was cut by 2 bases, the J end by 4 bases, with 8 bases between. The CDR3 runs to 13 residues. CDR3 amino acids: CASSLHGAYGYTF. In nucleotides, the CDR3 is TGTGCCAGCAGTTTACATGGGGCCTATGGCTACACCTTC.

The J gene is TRBJ1-1, the V gene TRBV12-3 or TRBV12-4; D is undetermined. The CDR3 is 13 residues long. Trimming shortened V by 6 bases and J by 0 bases, and 8 bases separated the two germline ends. CDR3 nucleotide sequence: TGTGCCAGCAGCCTGAGCCTGAACACTGAAGCTTTCTTT. Translating gives CASSLSLNTEAFF.

The CDR3 sequence: CASSLGTGLLGEQFF. In DNA form, the CDR3 reads TGCGCCAGCAGCTTAGGGACAGGGCTTTTGGGTGAGCAGTTCTTC. The chain has TRBV5-1 and TRBJ2-1; 9 nucleotides match TRBD1. V dropped 2 bases and J dropped 9; count of bases not matched to a gene: 9. Germline V gene lookup returns CDR1 SGHRS and CDR2 YFSETQ. The CDR3 totals 15 residues.

V gene TRBV19 combines with J gene TRBJ2-2; D is perhaps TRBD2 (6 bases). V was cut by 7 bases and J by 3 bases, with 12 bases left in between. The CDR3 extends over 14 amino acids. Germline assignment: CDR1 LNHDA and CDR2 SQIVND (reference sequence). CDR3 nucleotide sequence: TGTGCCAGTAACTCCAGGGAGGACACCGGGGAGCTGTTTTTT. It encodes CASNSREDTGELFF.

The gene calls are TRBV11-3 and TRBJ2-3; no firm D call. Trimming removed 0 bases from V and 2 bases from J, with 6 bases in between. The CDR3 consists of 14 residues. Germline lookup yields CDR1 SGHNT and CDR2 YENEEA. CDR3 bases: TGTGCCAGCAGCTTAGAAAAGCTCACAGATACGCAGTATTTT. Protein sequence: CASSLEKLTDTQYF.

This chain joins TRBV28 and TRBJ2-1; D unresolved. Deletions cut 3 bases from V and 4 bases from J, with 4 bases between. CDR3 length equals 12 residues. CDR1 is MDHEN, CDR2 SYDVKM, per germline. Here the CDR3 reads CASSFTYNEQFF. CDR3 nucleotides: TGTGCCAGCAGTTTTACATACAATGAGCAGTTCTTC. Full variable domain (missing parts from reference TRBV28 and TRBJ2-1): DVKVTQSSRYLVKRTGEKVFLECVQDMDHENMFWYRQDPGLGLRLIYFSYDVKMKEKGDIPEGYSVSREKKERFSLILESASTNQTSMYLCASSFTYNEQFFGPGTRLTVL.

The J gene is TRBJ1-2, the V gene TRBV25-1, with D possibly TRBD1 on 6 matching bases. V lost 6 bases, J lost 2 bases, and 13 bases lay in between. The CDR3 has 14 residues. Germline V lookup: CDR1 MGHDK, CDR2 SYGVNS. CDR3 bases: TGTGCCAGCAGCTGGGGGGGCTCAAACTATGGCTACACCTTC. Translation: CASSWGGSNYGYTF.

This CDR3 reads CASSYSTGGTYNEQFF. The CDR3 DNA sequence: TGTGCCAGCAGTTACTCGACGGGGGGGACCTACAATGAGCAGTTCTTC. The chain has TRBV6-6 and TRBJ2-1; TRBD2 agrees at 8 bases. Germline-derived CDR1 and CDR2 are MNHNY and SVGAGI (reference sequence). This CDR3 region has 16 residues. The V gene end was trimmed by 0 bases and the J gene end by 2 bases; junction bases not matched to a gene: 3.

The V and J genes are TRBV28 and TRBJ1-1, with 8 bases lining up with TRBD1. Trimming removed 9 bases from V and 6 bases from J; junction bases left unmatched: 9. Germline assignment: CDR1 MDHEN and CDR2 SYDVKM. CDR3 length: 13 amino acids. CDR3 amino acids: CASKTGAGAEAFF. The DNA of the CDR3 is TGTGCCAGTAAGACAGGGGCGGGCGCTGAAGCTTTCTTT.

V gene TRBV7-3 combines with J gene TRBJ2-2; a possible D gene is TRBD1 (5 bases). V was trimmed by 0 bases and J by 8 bases, leaving 10 bases between them. Germline V gives CDR1 SGHTA, CDR2 FQGTGA. This CDR3 spans 14 amino acids. For the CDR3, the DNA is TGTGCCAGCAGCTTAACGCCCCAGGGTGGGGAGCTGTTTTTT. This sequence encodes CASSLTPQGGELFF.

The table lists this clone with a few counts. The V call is TRBV10-2, the J call TRBJ2-7, with 10 bases matching TRBD2. This CDR3 spans 14 amino acids. V was clipped by 7 bases and J by 5 bases; unmatched bases: 8. Per germline, CDR1 WSHSY and CDR2 SAAADI. This CDR3 is CASTPSGRSNEQYF. In DNA form, the CDR3 reads TGCGCCAGCACCCCTAGCGGGAGAAGTAACGAGCAGTACTTC.

The chain uses TRBV11-2 and TRBJ1-3, with TRBD1 identical over 7 bases. Trimming at V came to 4 bases and at J to 0 bases, leaving 15 bases not matched to a gene. Per germline, CDR1 SGHAT and CDR2 FQNNGV. The CDR3 covers 19 residues. CDR3 nucleotides: TGTGCCAGCAGCTCGGCGGGTTACACAGGGGCCCCCTCTGGAAACACCATATATTTT. This gives the protein CASSSAGYTGAPSGNTIYF. Together with reference TRBV11-2 and TRBJ1-3, the CDR3 gives the full variable domain: EAGVAQSPRYKIIEKRQSVAFWCNPISGHATLYWYQQILGQGPKLLIQFQNNGVVDDSQLPKDRFSAERLKGVDSTLKIQPAKLEDSAVYLCASSSAGYTGAPSGNTIYFGEGSWLTVV.

In its sample, this clone was seen once. The junction departs from germline at one end; a sequencing error may be responsible. The rearrangement uses TRBV11-2 and TRBJ1-4, with D uncertain. The CDR3 loop spans 12 amino acids. CDR1 and CDR2 from the germline V gene are SGHAT and FQNNGV. The CDR3 DNA reads TGTGCCGGCAGCCGTTCGGGTGAAAAACTGTTTTTT. Its translation: CAGSRSGEKLFF.

The chain combines TRBV19 with TRBJ2-3, with TRBD2 matching over 7 bases. From germline, CDR1 is LNHDA and CDR2 SQIVND (reference sequence). The CDR3 is 13 amino acids. V was pared by 6 bases and J by 6 bases, with 6 bases of the junction left unmatched. DNA of the CDR3: TGTGCCAGTAGAGAGCGGGGTAAGGATACGCAGTATTTT. Encoded protein: CASRERGKDTQYF.